One sample yielded the 11 T cell receptor beta chains listed below, sequenced in a study of CXCR3-negative and CXCR3-positive naive CD8 T cells. The libraries of TRB cDNA were prepared using 5' RACE with UMI labels. After re-calling the 5' RACE reads, TCRdb lists one entry per CDR3 protein, DNA absent. The sample has around 81,000 distinct CDR3 sequences. Sequencing input: naive CXCR3- CD8+ T cells from blood. Subset given: CD45RO-CCR7+CD27+CD95- naive CD8+ T cells lacking CXCR3 (TNR3-). Source of these receptors: a human donor in good health. Some clones in this sample may be carry-over from other donors' samples.

This chain connects TRBV29-1 to TRBJ2-1; as DNA is missing, the TRBD2 call by TCRdb cannot be tested. Germline values: CDR1 SQVTM, CDR2 ANQGSEA. CDR3 length equals 14 residues. CDR3 loop: CSVVSGGAGNEQFF.

V is TRBV29-1 and J is TRBJ2-3; TCRdb returns TRBD2, unconfirmable since there is no DNA. The germline V gene has CDR1 SQVTM and CDR2 ANQGSEA. This CDR3 is 15 amino acids long. The CDR3 loop is CSATHSGLAGFTQYF.

The rearrangement links TRBV6-5 to TRBJ2-1; TCRdb's D gene call, TRBD1, goes unchecked for lack of DNA. This CDR3 is built from 16 residues. CDR1 MNHEY and CDR2 SVGAGI come from the germline V gene. Here the CDR3 reads CASSVHRGLYYNEQFF.

This chain uses TRBV7-7 with TRBJ1-1. CDR3 length: 13 residues. Per germline, CDR1 SSHAT and CDR2 FNYEAQ (reference sequence). CDR3 in amino acids: CASSLGEDTEAFF.

The chain uses TRBV6-1 and TRBJ1-1; with no DNA, the TCRdb D assignment of TRBD1 cannot be verified. In germline, CDR1 is MNHNS, CDR2 SASEGT. CDR3 length equals 14 residues. Here the CDR3 reads CASKGPGVSTEAFF.

This sequence joins TRBV20-1 and TRBJ2-3; TCRdb proposes TRBD1, but this gene call is untestable without DNA. This CDR3 contains 17 residues. Germline V CDR1 and CDR2: DFQATT, SNEGSKA (reference sequence). The CDR3: CSARAGMGRVSTDTQYF.

The genes are TRBV27 and TRBJ2-7; TCRdb's D call of TRBD2 is untestable without DNA. The CDR3 extends over 14 amino acids. The germline V gene has CDR1 MNHEY and CDR2 SMNVEV (reference sequence). The CDR3 sequence: CASSFEGGSYEQYF.

V is TRBV29-1 and J is TRBJ2-7; the TCRdb call, TRBD1, lacks DNA for checking. Germline V CDR1 and CDR2: SQVTM, ANQGSEA. The CDR3 loop spans 14 amino acids. The CDR3 sequence: CIDLGTEDSYEQYF.

The V call is TRBV28, the J call TRBJ2-7. From germline, CDR1 is MDHEN and CDR2 SYDVKM. The CDR3 sequence is 14 residues long. CDR3: CASSPWGSSYEQYF.

The chain uses TRBV7-9 and TRBJ2-7; the D call of TRBD2 rests on TCRdb alone, since no DNA is present to check it. CDR3 length equals 14 residues. Germline V gene lookup returns CDR1 SEHNR and CDR2 FQNEAQ (reference sequence). CDR3: CASSKAGLSYEQYF.

The V gene is TRBV20-1, the J gene TRBJ2-1; TCRdb's D call of TRBD2 is untestable without DNA. Germline V CDR1 and CDR2: DFQATT, SNEGSKA (reference sequence). The CDR3 is 17 amino acids. The CDR3: CSARGLRAGTSYNEQFF.